The next 4 T cell receptor beta chains were all read from a single sample in a study of a mutant IDH1 vaccine in newly diagnosed glioma. These TCRs' antigens remain unknown. Stated time point: week 35, safety follow-up. Each vaccine dose was 300 ug of mutant IDH1 20-mer peptide, with topical imiquimod. Sequencing used immunoSEQ multiplex PCR; TCRdb keeps in-frame clones, though not all of them. The sample has around 70,000 clones; around 82% are singletons. The material was PBMCs, obtained from a glioma patient whose treatment included an IDH1 peptide vaccine. All receptors come from a man younger than 30 with glioma.

This clone came up a few times. CDR3 residues: CASSPYQGPNTEAFF. The CDR3, as DNA: TGCGCCAGCAGCCCTTATCAGGGCCCGAACACTGAAGCTTTCTTT. The V and J genes are TRBV5-1 and TRBJ1-1; possible D gene TRBD1, 5 bases. Germline CDR1 reads SGHRS; CDR2 reads YFSETQ. V was clipped by 4 bases and J by 1 base, with 14 bases between them. The CDR3 totals 15 residues.

The chain carries TRBV6-5 and TRBJ1-1, with 7 bases that match TRBD1. Germline V gene lookup returns CDR1 MNHEY and CDR2 SVGAGI. V was clipped by 7 bases and J by 1 base; unmatched bases: 3. This CDR3 has 13 residues. In DNA form, the CDR3 reads TGTGCCAGCAAGACAGGGTGGAACACTGAAGCTTTCTTT. It specifies CASKTGWNTEAFF.

The chain has TRBV4-2 and TRBJ2-5; D gene uncertain. The CDR3 length is 15 residues. In germline, CDR1 is LGHNA, CDR2 YNFKEQ. The V gene lost 0 bases and the J gene lost 1 base, with 9 bases spanning the gap. For the CDR3, the DNA is TGTGCCAGCAGCCAAGAATTCGTGGGCCAAGAGACCCAGTACTTC. This translates into CASSQEFVGQETQYF.

The chain couples TRBV6-1 to TRBJ1-6; D uncertain. V dropped 5 bases and J dropped 3 bases, with 8 bases sitting between them. CDR3 size: 14 residues. In germline, CDR1 is MNHNS, CDR2 SASEGT. The CDR3: CASSPKHYNSPLHF. DNA for the CDR3: TGTGCCAGCAGTCCCAAGCACTATAATTCACCCCTCCACTTT.